These 16 T cell receptor beta chains originate from one sample sequenced in a study of T cells in Graves' hyperthyroidism and ophthalmopathy. The source material, RNA transcripts, was used to amplify TCR beta CDR3 regions. Using the HTBI primer set, a first-round RT-PCR was run on the TCR CDR3. TCRdb reanalysed the multiplex PCR reads using MiXCR and keeps one entry per CDR3 protein. In the table there are roughly 570,000 distinct CDR3 sequences, around 16% of which are singletons. The specimen was blood. The receptors shown here come from a woman aged 25 to 39 with Graves' hyperthyroidism.

This clonotype has just a few counts. The chain recombines TRBV28 with TRBJ1-6; tentatively, D is TRBD1 (6 bases). Germline CDR1 and CDR2: MDHEN and SYDVKM. The ends were cut back, 6 bases at V and 8 bases at J, with 17 bases in the middle. CDR3 size: 15 residues. CDR3 sequence (DNA): TGTGCCAGCAGCCCCAGAGGGGCAGGGGATTCACCCCTCCACTTT. Protein: CASSPRGAGDSPLHF.

The CDR3 protein is CASRSGTSGTYNEQFF. CDR3 sequence (DNA): TGTGCCAGCAGATCCGGGACTAGCGGGACCTACAATGAGCAGTTCTTC. This rearrangement joins TRBV5-4 to TRBJ2-1, with TRBD2 matching over 13 bases. Germline CDR1 SGHNT, CDR2 YYREEE (reference sequence). This CDR3 is 16 amino acids long. J was trimmed by 2 bases and V by 5 bases; bases with no gene match: 4.

In its sample, this clonotype was seen many times. This chain uses TRBV5-1 with TRBJ2-3, with a possible D match to TRBD1 (5 bases). Trimming stripped 2 bases from V and 0 bases from J, with 16 bases between. The V gene's germline CDR1 is SGHRS and CDR2 YFSETQ. The CDR3 sequence is 17 residues long. The CDR3 bases are TGCGCCAGCAGCTTTACAGGACGGACCGCTAGCACAGATACGCAGTATTTT. It specifies CASSFTGRTASTDTQYF.

This clonotype has a count of ten or more. The chain combines TRBV3-1 with TRBJ2-2, with TRBD1 identical over 8 bases. J was trimmed by 8 bases and V by 2 bases; bases with no gene match: 10. This CDR3 is built from 16 residues. Germline CDR1 LGHDT, CDR2 YNNKEL (reference sequence). The CDR3 reads CASSQWHRGLAGELFF. The CDR3 DNA is TGTGCCAGCAGCCAATGGCACAGGGGGTTAGCAGGGGAGCTGTTTTTT.

The V gene is TRBV12-3 or TRBV12-4, the J gene TRBJ2-1; TRBD2 aligns across 11 bases. The CDR3 runs 19 residues. With 5 bases clipped from V and 2 bases from J, the junction kept 14 bases outside the gene matches. CDR3 sequence: CASSPGTSGGGGPYNEQFF. In DNA, the CDR3 is TGTGCCAGCAGTCCGGGGACTAGCGGTGGGGGGGGCCCCTACAATGAGCAGTTCTTC.

The CDR3 reads CASSNRDGTYEQYF. The CDR3, as DNA: TGTGCCAGCAGTAATAGGGACGGAACCTACGAGCAGTACTTC. V gene TRBV12-3 or TRBV12-4 combines with J gene TRBJ2-7; D possibly uses TRBD1 or TRBD2 (5 bases each). There are 14 residues in the CDR3. V was clipped by 5 bases and J by 2 bases, with 13 bases between them.

This clonotype was seen ten or more times. The chain couples TRBV18 to TRBJ1-1, with a possible D match to TRBD1 (6 bases). CDR1 KGHSH and CDR2 LQKENI come from the germline V gene. This CDR3 has 15 residues. V dropped 3 bases and J dropped 5 bases, with 16 bases sitting between them. CDR3 DNA: TGTGCCAGCTCACCTTCCCAGGGGAGATGGACTGAAGCTTTCTTT. Protein: CASSPSQGRWTEAFF.

A few counts support this clonotype. The gene calls are TRBV6-1 and TRBJ1-5; D remains ambiguous. V lost 6 bases and J lost 5, with 5 bases in between. Looked up from germline, CDR1 is MNHNS and CDR2 is SASEGT. The CDR3 loop spans 11 amino acids. CDR3 amino acids: CASRLDQPQHF. CDR3 sequence (DNA): TGTGCCAGCAGACTAGATCAGCCCCAGCATTTT.

In its sample, this clonotype was seen a few times. The chain combines TRBV9 with TRBJ2-3; the D is unclear. The CDR3 is 14 amino acids. Trimming took off 0 bases at V and 6 bases at J, with 11 bases between the two ends. The germline V gene encodes CDR1 SGDLS and CDR2 YYNGEE. The CDR3 bases are TGTGCCAGCAGCGTAGCAGAAAGTTGGGATACGCAGTATTTT. This codes for CASSVAESWDTQYF.

This clonotype was seen ten or more times. The V and J genes are TRBV7-2 and TRBJ1-6; 7 nucleotides align to TRBD1. This CDR3 comprises 17 residues. The trim removed 5 bases at V and 0 bases at J, leaving 7 bases unmatched. CDR1 is SGHTA, CDR2 FQGNSA, per germline. CDR3 DNA: TGTGCCAGCAGCCTAACGGGACAGAGCTCCTATAATTCACCCCTCCACTTT. This sequence encodes CASSLTGQSSYNSPLHF.

This clonotype showed up just a few times. V is TRBV5-6 and J is TRBJ2-7, with D maybe TRBD1 (7 bases). V was pared by 6 bases and J by 2 bases, with 18 bases between. The CDR3 extends over 15 amino acids. CDR1 and CDR2 (germline): SGHDT, YYEEEE. Here the CDR3 DNA reads TGTGCCAGCACCGCGGCGGGACAGAGACCCTACGAGCAGTACTTC. Protein sequence: CASTAAGQRPYEQYF. Using reference TRBV5-6 and TRBJ2-7 for the parts outside the CDR3, the full variable domain is DAGVTQSPTHLIKTRGQQVTLRCSPKSGHDTVSWYQQALGQGPQFIFQYYEEEERQRGNFPDRFSGHQFPNYSSELNVNALLLGDSALYLCASTAAGQRPYEQYFGPGTRLTVT.

This clonotype was observed a handful of times. The chain employs TRBV5-4 and TRBJ2-3, with D uncertain. V dropped 3 bases and J dropped 3 bases, with 8 bases sitting between them. The CDR3 spans 13 residues. The germline CDR1 and CDR2 sequences are SGHNT and YYREEE (reference sequence). The CDR3 is CASSSPITDTQYF. The CDR3 DNA reads as TGTGCCAGCAGCTCCCCGATAACAGATACGCAGTATTTT.

This clonotype was seen only a few times. The gene calls are TRBV6-6 and TRBJ1-2; TRBD1 is a possible D gene (6 bases). Germline V gene sequence: CDR1 MNHNY, CDR2 SVGAGI (reference sequence). This CDR3 contains 15 residues. V gave up 2 bases and J gave up 2 bases, with 12 bases separating them. As DNA, the CDR3 is TGTGCCAGCAGTTACCAGGGGAACTCGAACTATGGCTACACCTTC. Translated: CASSYQGNSNYGYTF.

This clonotype was seen repeatedly, ten times or more. The gene calls are TRBV5-1 and TRBJ1-1; 8 positions agree with TRBD1. Germline CDR1 SGHRS, CDR2 YFSETQ. CDR3 length equals 15 residues. Trimming removed 4 bases from V and 0 bases from J; junction bases left unmatched: 5. The CDR3 bases are TGCGCCAGCAGCGTAGGGACAGGTCTGAACACTGAAGCTTTCTTT. It translates to CASSVGTGLNTEAFF.

In its sample, this clonotype was seen many times. One end of the junction is discordant with germline, which a read error may explain. This chain uses TRBV10-3 with TRBJ2-3; D ambiguous. Germline CDR1 is ENHRY and CDR2 is SYGVKD. This CDR3 has 13 residues. The CDR3 spells CAISETFTDAQYF. In DNA, the CDR3 is TGTGCCATCAGTGAGACATTCACAGATGCGCAGTATTTT.

There are many counts of this clonotype. The rearrangement joins TRBV6-1 to TRBJ2-3; D is unclear. Germline V gene sequence: CDR1 MNHNS, CDR2 SASEGT. The CDR3 has 11 residues. Trimming took off 6 bases at V and 6 bases at J, with 7 bases between the two ends. For the CDR3, the DNA is TGTGCCAGCAGAGTATGGGATACGCAGTATTTT. Protein sequence: CASRVWDTQYF.